Below are 20 T cell receptor beta chains sequenced from a single sample in a study of T cell repertoires in ileal Crohn's disease. The sorted cells were lamina propria lymphocytes from surgical specimens, first isolated by density gradient. Assay used: immunoSEQ multiplex PCR; TCRdb lists only in-frame clones, some missing. The table has 3,000 to 3,500 clones, about 80% seen once. Sequences were obtained from CD4+ T cells sorted from the ileum. The receptor source for this set is an adult with Crohn's disease.

This chain connects TRBV6-5 to TRBJ2-7; TRBD2 might be the D (5 bases). Germline CDR1 reads MNHEY; CDR2 reads SVGAGI. This CDR3 contains 12 residues. Trimming took 2 bases from V and 7 from J, leaving 9 bases between them. Here the CDR3 DNA reads TGTGCCAGCAGTTACGTCGAGGGAGAGCAGTACTTC. Its translation: CASSYVEGEQYF.

The genes are TRBV9 and TRBJ2-3; D unresolved. CDR1 SGDLS and CDR2 YYNGEE come from the germline V gene. This CDR3 spans 12 amino acids. Trimming took 4 bases from V and 0 from J, leaving 3 bases between them. CDR3 DNA sequence: TGTGCCAGCAGCCTGAGCACAGATACGCAGTATTTT. Translation gives CASSLSTDTQYF.

This chain links TRBV27 with TRBJ1-2; TRBD1 aligns across 7 bases. CDR1 and CDR2 from the germline V gene are MNHEY and SMNVEV (reference sequence). The CDR3 length is 18 residues. Losses at the gene ends were 7 bases for V and 0 bases for J; bases not matched to a gene: 17. This CDR3 reads CASKGIYYHRGTNYGYTF. CDR3 DNA sequence: TGTGCCAGCAAAGGAATATACTACCACAGGGGCACTAACTATGGCTACACCTTC.

For the CDR3, the DNA is TGCGCCAGCAGCTTGGCGAGGGAGACCCAGTACTTC. Amino acid sequence: CASSLARETQYF. V gene TRBV5-1 combines with J gene TRBJ2-5, with D uncertain. CDR3 size: 12 residues. The germline V gene encodes CDR1 SGHRS and CDR2 YFSETQ. The ends were cut back, 0 bases at V and 5 bases at J, with 5 bases in the middle.

V usage is TRBV29-1 and J usage is TRBJ1-2; tentatively, D is TRBD1 (6 bases). Germline CDR1 SQVTM, CDR2 ANQGSEA. The CDR3 sequence is 14 residues long. V was pared by 0 bases and J by 7 bases, with 15 bases between. The CDR3 here is CSVEDERGRGGYTF. The CDR3 DNA reads as TGCAGCGTTGAAGATGAAAGGGGGAGAGGTGGCTACACCTTC.

The chain has TRBV7-6 and TRBJ1-5; D remains unclear. The CDR3 totals 13 residues. Germline CDR1 SGHVS, CDR2 FNYEAQ. The ends were cut back, 4 bases at V and 0 bases at J, with 4 bases in the middle. The CDR3 sequence is CASSSSSNQPQHF. The CDR3 DNA reads TGTGCCAGCAGCTCGAGTAGCAATCAGCCCCAGCATTTT.

V usage is TRBV7-8 and J usage is TRBJ2-3, with 12 bases fitting TRBD2. Germline trimming cut 5 bases from V and 0 bases from J; bases unmatched to any gene: 15. This CDR3 has 20 residues. Germline-derived CDR1 and CDR2 are SGHVS and FQNEAQ. Written as DNA, the CDR3 is TGTGCCAGCAGCCGAATAAGACTAGCGGGGGCCATAAAAAGCACAGATACGCAGTATTTT. It encodes CASSRIRLAGAIKSTDTQYF.

The rearrangement joins TRBV7-9 to TRBJ1-4, with a tentative D call TRBD1 (6 bases). The CDR3 loop spans 15 amino acids. The V end was cut by 5 bases, the J end by 3 bases, with 13 bases between. The germline gives CDR1 SEHNR, CDR2 FQNEAQ (reference sequence). In DNA form, the CDR3 reads TGTGCCAGCAGCCCCATAGACAGGTCTAATGAAAAACTGTTTTTT. Amino acids: CASSPIDRSNEKLFF. Full variable domain (missing parts from reference TRBV7-9 and TRBJ1-4): DTGVSQNPRHKITKRGQNVTFRCDPISEHNRLYWYRQTLGQGPEFLTYFQNEAQLEKSRLLSDRFSAERPKGSFSTLEIQRTEQGDSAMYLCASSPIDRSNEKLFFGSGTQLSVL.

This chain uses TRBV18 with TRBJ2-7; 8 positions match TRBD1. Trimming at V came to 3 bases and at J to 1 base, leaving 5 bases not matched to a gene. CDR1 and CDR2 (germline): KGHSH, LQKENI. CDR3 size: 15 residues. The CDR3 is CASSPIQGGSYEQYF. The CDR3 region has the DNA TGTGCCAGCTCACCTATACAGGGGGGATCCTACGAGCAGTACTTC. Filled out from reference TRBV18 and TRBJ2-7, the complete variable domain reads NAGVMQNPRHLVRRRGQEARLRCSPMKGHSHVYWYRQLPEEGLKFMVYLQKENIIDESGMPKERFSAEFPKEGPSILRIQQVVRGDSAAYFCASSPIQGGSYEQYFGPGTRLTVT.

The chain is built from TRBV7-3 and TRBJ1-2; unclear D gene. The CDR3 covers 15 residues. Germline loops: CDR1 SGHTA, CDR2 FQGTGA. Trimming took off 5 bases at V and 2 bases at J, with 15 bases between the two ends. In nucleotides, the CDR3 is TGTGCCAGCAGCCCTTCAGGACGGGAGAACTATGGCTACACCTTC. Encoded protein: CASSPSGRENYGYTF.

V usage is TRBV11-2 and J usage is TRBJ2-7, with 11 bases identical to TRBD2. The ends lost 5 bases at V and 2 bases at J; junction bases unmatched: 2. The germline V gene has CDR1 SGHAT and CDR2 FQNNGV. The CDR3 runs to 14 residues. The CDR3 reads CASSIAGGPYEQYF. The CDR3 nucleotides read TGTGCCAGCAGCATAGCGGGGGGGCCCTACGAGCAGTACTTC.

The chain links TRBV29-1 to TRBJ1-4; 9 nucleotides align to TRBD1. Germline V lookup: CDR1 SQVTM, CDR2 ANQGSEA. The CDR3 spans 17 residues. With V trimmed by 3 bases and J by 5 bases, 13 bases remained unmatched. CDR3 in amino acids: CSVDFTGGGSSNEKLFF. As DNA, the CDR3 is TGCAGCGTTGATTTTACAGGGGGCGGCTCATCCAATGAAAAACTGTTTTTT. The whole variable domain, filled in from reference TRBV29-1 and TRBJ1-4, reads SAVISQKPSRDICQRGTSLTIQCQVDSQVTMMFWYRQQPGQSLTLIATANQGSEATYESGFVIDKFPISRPNLTFSTLTVSNMSPEDSSIYLCSVDFTGGGSSNEKLFFGSGTQLSVL.

The genes are TRBV29-1 and TRBJ1-1; no reliable D call. Germline V CDR1 and CDR2: SQVTM, ANQGSEA. This CDR3 has 15 amino acids. Trimming left V 5 bases short and J 2 bases short, with 18 bases between. This CDR3 reads CSVSKPEKANTEAFF. As DNA, the CDR3 is TGCAGCGTTTCAAAGCCGGAGAAGGCTAACACTGAAGCTTTCTTT.

The genes are TRBV5-1 and TRBJ2-2, with 12 bases identical to TRBD2. CDR1 is SGHRS, CDR2 YFSETQ, per germline. V shed 1 base, J shed 7 bases, and the junction held 8 bases outside the gene matches. CDR3 length: 17 residues. The DNA for the CDR3 is TGCGCCAGCAGCTTGATACTAGCGGGGGGCCGTGGCGGGGAGCTGTTTTTT. Translation: CASSLILAGGRGGELFF.

The genes are TRBV16 and TRBJ1-5; maybe TRBD1 (5 bases). CDR1 and CDR2 from the germline V gene are KGHSY and FQNENV. This CDR3 has 14 amino acids. The ends were cut back, 2 bases at V and 6 bases at J, with 11 bases in the middle. CDR3 DNA sequence: TGTGCCAGCAGCCAACGCAGGGCGGTTCAGCCCCAGCATTTT. It codes for CASSQRRAVQPQHF. Supplemented by reference TRBV16 and TRBJ1-5, the full variable domain reads GEEVAQTPKHLVRGEGQKAKLYCAPIKGHSYVFWYQQVLKNEFKFLISFQNENVFDETGMPKERFSAKCLPNSPCSLEIQATKLEDSAVYFCASSQRRAVQPQHFGDGTRLSIL.

DNA of the CDR3: TGCGCCAGCAGCGAGACAGGCTCTAACTATGGCTACACCTTC. Translating it yields CASSETGSNYGYTF. The chain is built from TRBV5-1 and TRBJ1-2; possibly TRBD1 for D (6 bases). Germline V gene lookup returns CDR1 SGHRS and CDR2 YFSETQ. This CDR3 region has 14 residues. Trimming stripped 4 bases from V and 0 bases from J, with 10 bases between.

The genes are TRBV4-1 and TRBJ2-7, with D possibly matching TRBD2 (6 bases). V was cut by 4 bases and J by 8 bases, with 12 bases left in between. Germline CDR1 MGHRA, CDR2 YSYEKL. The CDR3 contains 12 residues. CDR3 protein: CASSLTEGKQYF. The CDR3 DNA is TGCGCCAGCAGCCTTACGGAGGGGAAGCAGTACTTC.

The chain has TRBV6-5 and TRBJ2-7; D might be TRBD1 (5 bases). The CDR3 totals 14 residues. Trimming removed 2 bases at V and 6 bases at J, with 14 bases between. CDR1 MNHEY and CDR2 SVGAGI come from the germline V gene. DNA for the CDR3: TGTGCCAGCAGTTACAAGGCAGGGAAAGGCGAGCAGTACTTC. This gives the protein CASSYKAGKGEQYF.

Comment on this clone: The junction differs from germline at one of its ends, possibly a read error. This chain connects TRBV7-7 to TRBJ2-1, with 16 bases lining up with TRBD2. From germline, CDR1 is SSHAT and CDR2 FNYEAQ (reference sequence). This CDR3 region has 16 residues. The CDR3 coding sequence is TGTGCTAGCAGCCTTGGGACTAGCGGGGGGGCGGATGAGCAGTTCTTC. Protein: CASSLGTSGGADEQFF.

The genes are TRBV7-8 and TRBJ1-2, with D possibly TRBD1 on 6 matching bases. This CDR3 is built from 14 residues. Trimming took 4 bases from V and 4 from J, leaving 13 bases between them. CDR1 SGHVS and CDR2 FQNEAQ come from the germline V gene. CDR3 bases: TGTGCCAGCAGCTCCGGGACATCTGGCTATGGCTACACCTTC. The encoded protein is CASSSGTSGYGYTF.